The 18 T cell receptor beta chains presented below share a single source sample, sequenced in a study of blood T cell repertoires in COVID-19. Produced via immunoSEQ multiplex PCR; TCRdb's table is partial and in-frame only. Among 160,000 or so clones listed, around 81% were seen once. Sample: peripheral blood. These TCRs come from a man in his sixties with active or convalescent COVID-19.

The rearrangement uses TRBV5-1 and TRBJ2-2; D unclear. This CDR3 comprises 14 residues. CDR1 and CDR2 (germline): SGHRS, YFSETQ. Trimming stripped 0 bases from V and 6 bases from J, with 9 bases between. The DNA for the CDR3 is TGCGCCAGCAGCTTGGCTGCCGAGGCCGGGGAGCTGTTTTTT. The encoded protein is CASSLAAEAGELFF.

The chain recombines TRBV5-8 with TRBJ2-1, with 10 bases identical to TRBD2. The CDR3 is made up of 16 amino acids. Germline values: CDR1 SGHTS, CDR2 YDEGEE. Losses at the gene ends were 0 bases for V and 9 bases for J; bases not matched to a gene: 9. The CDR3: CASSLVVVAGGLEQFF. Written as DNA, the CDR3 is TGTGCCAGCAGCTTGGTTGTGGTAGCGGGGGGCCTTGAGCAGTTCTTC.

The rearrangement joins TRBV19 to TRBJ2-3; 8 bases map to TRBD1. From germline, CDR1 is LNHDA and CDR2 SQIVND (reference sequence). CDR3 size: 13 residues. V lost 6 bases to trimming and J lost 5 bases; unmatched junction nucleotides: 4. The CDR3 spells CASRRQGLDTQYF. CDR3 DNA sequence: TGTGCCAGTAGAAGACAGGGGTTAGATACGCAGTATTTT.

V is TRBV3-1 (or the pseudogene TRBV3-2) and J is TRBJ2-5; 8 positions match TRBD2. J lost 2 bases, V lost 5 bases, and 10 bases had no gene match. Germline CDR1 and CDR2: LGHDT and YNNKEL (reference sequence). The CDR3 sequence is 16 residues long. CDR3 nucleotides: TGTGCCAGCAGCGCGGGGGGCCTGGGACAACAAGAGACCCAGTACTTC. It yields the protein CASSAGGLGQQETQYF.

This clone has only a few counts. V is TRBV5-4 and J is TRBJ1-1; maybe TRBD1 (6 bases). Deletions cut 6 bases from V and 3 bases from J, with 15 bases between. CDR3 length: 14 residues. Germline V CDR1 and CDR2: SGHNT, YYREEE (reference sequence). DNA of the CDR3: TGTGCCAGCACCGGACCACAGGGCGACACTGAAGCTTTCTTT. This translates into CASTGPQGDTEAFF. The full variable domain, completed using reference TRBV5-4 and TRBJ1-1, is ETGVTQSPTHLIKTRGQQVTLRCSSQSGHNTVSWYQQALGQGPQFIFQYYREEENGRGNFPPRFSGLQFPNYSSELNVNALELDDSALYLCASTGPQGDTEAFFGQGTRLTVV.

This chain connects TRBV27 to TRBJ1-2; maybe TRBD1 (5 bases). Germline V gives CDR1 MNHEY, CDR2 SMNVEV (reference sequence). The V end was cut by 6 bases, the J end by 2 bases, with 13 bases between. The CDR3 loop spans 14 amino acids. The chain's CDR3 is CASSMRGVNYGYTF. CDR3 DNA sequence: TGTGCCAGCAGCATGCGGGGGGTAAACTATGGCTACACCTTC.

The rearrangement links TRBV12-3 or TRBV12-4 to TRBJ1-3; D is unclear. The CDR3 has 13 amino acids. V lost 4 bases and J 1 base, leaving 5 bases between the germline ends. For the CDR3, the DNA is TGTGCCAGCAGTTCAGTATCTGGAAACACCATATATTTT. Residues: CASSSVSGNTIYF.

The CDR3 is CASRRDSYGYTF. The CDR3 nucleotides are TGTGCCAGCAGACGGGACAGTTATGGCTACACCTTC. The J gene is TRBJ1-2, the V gene TRBV28; TRBD1 agrees at 7 bases. The CDR3 runs 12 residues. Germline CDR1 and CDR2: MDHEN and SYDVKM. V was clipped by 6 bases and J by 5 bases; unmatched bases: 3.

V and J are TRBV6-5 and TRBJ2-7, with D perhaps matching TRBD2 (5 bases). Germline CDR1 and CDR2: MNHEY and SVGAGI. Between the trimmed V and J ends, which lost 6 bases and 0 bases, there was a span of 12 bases. The CDR3 extends over 14 amino acids. CDR3 bases: TGTGCCAGCAGGTGGACTGTTAGCTCCTACGAGCAGTACTTC. Its translation: CASRWTVSSYEQYF.

The chain is built from TRBV19 and TRBJ1-4; TRBD1 might be the D (5 bases). The CDR3 runs to 12 residues. Germline assignment: CDR1 LNHDA and CDR2 SQIVND (reference sequence). The V end was cut by 9 bases, the J end by 5 bases, with 10 bases between. CDR3: CASQGFNEKLFF. The CDR3 DNA sequence: TGTGCCAGCCAGGGTTTCAATGAAAAACTGTTTTTT. Filled out from reference TRBV19 and TRBJ1-4, the complete variable domain reads DGGITQSPKYLFRKEGQNVTLSCEQNLNHDAMYWYRQDPGQGLRLIYYSQIVNDFQKGDIAEGYSVSREKKESFPLTVTSAQKNPTAFYLCASQGFNEKLFFGSGTQLSVL.

V and J are TRBV7-3 and TRBJ1-1, with 10 bases that match TRBD1. Trimming removed 5 bases from V and 4 bases from J; junction bases left unmatched: 10. Germline CDR1 is SGHTA and CDR2 is FQGTGA. The CDR3 length is 16 residues. The CDR3 DNA is TGTGCCAGCAGCGCATCCCCGGGACAGGGGAGCACTGAAGCTTTCTTT. This gives the protein CASSASPGQGSTEAFF.

This clone was counted a few times. The rearrangement links TRBV6-2 or TRBV6-3 to TRBJ2-3, with 7 bases fitting TRBD2. The CDR3 has 14 residues. The V gene's germline CDR1 is MNHEY and CDR2 SVGEGT. V lost 4 bases, J lost 4 bases, and 5 bases stayed unmatched. The CDR3 DNA sequence: TGTGCCAGCAGTTTAAGCGGGGCCGCAGATACGCAGTATTTT. Its translation: CASSLSGAADTQYF.

The rearrangement links TRBV28 to TRBJ1-1; D possibly corresponds to TRBD1 (5 bases). Per the germline V gene, CDR1 is MDHEN and CDR2 is SYDVKM. Deletions cut 3 bases from V and 7 bases from J, with 9 bases between. CDR3 length equals 12 residues. The CDR3 sequence: CASSFSDNEAFF. CDR3 nucleotides: TGTGCCAGCAGTTTTTCGGACAATGAAGCTTTCTTT.

The gene calls are TRBV18 and TRBJ1-2, with D uncertain. Germline CDR1 and CDR2: KGHSH and LQKENI. The CDR3 runs 16 residues. Trimming left V 0 bases short and J 6 bases short, with 17 bases between. The CDR3 DNA is TGTGCCAGCTCACCACCGGCCGGGAGTGGTGTGCATGGCTACACCTTC. Its protein is CASSPPAGSGVHGYTF.

The V call is TRBV6-5, the J call TRBJ1-1; D is unclear. V dropped 4 bases and J dropped 2 bases, with 8 bases sitting between them. The CDR3 contains 13 residues. Germline loops: CDR1 MNHEY, CDR2 SVGAGI. The CDR3 DNA sequence: TGTGCCAGCAGTTCCCTAGCTAACACTGAAGCTTTCTTT. This gives the protein CASSSLANTEAFF.

V and J are TRBV6-5 and TRBJ2-1; 10 nucleotides agree with TRBD2. V shed 6 bases, J shed 9 bases, and the junction held 5 bases outside the gene matches. Germline lookup yields CDR1 MNHEY and CDR2 SVGAGI. The CDR3 has 13 amino acids. CDR3 protein: CASRGSGRPEQFF. In DNA form, the CDR3 reads TGTGCCAGCAGAGGTAGCGGGAGGCCTGAGCAGTTCTTC.

This clone was seen once. J is TRBJ1-1 and V is TRBV29-1, with a possible D match to TRBD1 (6 bases). Germline loops: CDR1 SQVTM, CDR2 ANQGSEA. V was pared by 6 bases and J by 4 bases, with 12 bases between. The CDR3 sequence is 12 residues long. This CDR3 reads CSVAYRATEAFF. CDR3 DNA sequence: TGCAGCGTGGCTTACAGGGCCACTGAAGCTTTCTTT.

This clone was seen once. This chain connects TRBV6-5 to TRBJ1-1, with 8 bases lining up with TRBD1. This CDR3 contains 16 residues. Unmatched junction bases numbered 6, after V lost 2 bases and J lost 1 base. Germline V gives CDR1 MNHEY, CDR2 SVGAGI. CDR3 DNA sequence: TGTGCCAGCAGTTACGGATTCGGGACAGGGAACACTGAAGCTTTCTTT. This sequence encodes CASSYGFGTGNTEAFF.